Reported below is one TCR beta chain. Antigen: not known. The record originates from a study of somatic mutations in cytotoxic T cells in rheumatoid arthritis. Turning to the study itself: Immediately following diagnosis and ahead of any treatment, patient blood (more than 27 ml EDTA) was drawn. Whole-study findings and limits: In about an eighth of the roughly 65 patients, the largest CD8+ clone exceeded 20% of CD8+ cells. Healthy controls did not share the age-linked increase in CD8+ clonality seen in rheumatoid arthritis patients. Age-matched healthy controls and rheumatoid arthritis patients had CD8+ T-cell clonality that did not differ significantly.

Sequenced by immunoSEQ multiplex PCR; TCRdb stores in-frame clones only, minus some. The sample includes roughly 16,000 clones, roughly 80% of them seen just once. V lost 4 bases, J lost 4 bases, and 17 bases lay in between. This CDR3 has 16 residues. The germline gives CDR1 SGHKS, CDR2 YYEKEE (reference sequence). The specimen was CD8+ T cells sorted from blood. The gene calls are TRBV5-5 and TRBJ1-4, with a weak D call TRBD1 (5 bases). This TCR was recovered from an adult with rheumatoid arthritis. The CDR3 bases are TGTGCCAGCAGCAGACAGAACAAAGGGGTTAATGAAAAACTGTTTTTT. This translates into CASSRQNKGVNEKLFF.